The 3 T cell receptor beta chains below were found in one sample sequenced in a study of blood T cell repertoires in COVID-19. This table comes from immunoSEQ multiplex PCR, and its TCRdb copy is limited to in-frame clones, with some not included. The data contain some 290,000 clones, 90% of them singletons. Sequenced: peripheral blood. The receptors derive from a woman aged 40 to 49 with COVID-19, enrolled during active disease.

The J gene is TRBJ2-3, the V gene TRBV7-8; TRBD2 agrees at 11 bases. With 5 bases clipped from V and 0 bases from J, the junction kept 10 bases outside the gene matches. Looked up from germline, CDR1 is SGHVS and CDR2 is FQNEAQ. The CDR3 extends over 18 amino acids. The CDR3 bases are TGTGCCAGCAGCCGCCCACTAGCGGGGGCCCTGAGCACAGATACGCAGTATTTT. Its protein product is CASSRPLAGALSTDTQYF.

This chain uses TRBV18 with TRBJ1-5, with 10 bases fitting TRBD1. Looked up from germline, CDR1 is KGHSH and CDR2 is LQKENI. The CDR3 is 19 amino acids. Trimming removed 1 base from V and 3 bases from J; junction bases left unmatched: 12. The CDR3 region is CASSPLPSPGQGYNQPQHF. The CDR3 region has the DNA TGTGCCAGCTCACCACTTCCTTCTCCGGGACAGGGGTACAATCAGCCCCAGCATTTT.

This clone was seen a handful of times. The chain joins TRBV2 to TRBJ1-5, with D possibly being TRBD1 (6 bases). Looked up from germline, CDR1 is SNHLY and CDR2 is FYNNEI. CDR3 length: 15 amino acids. Between the trimmed V and J ends, which lost 5 bases and 1 base, there was a span of 12 bases. This chain's CDR3 is CASSLQGASNQPQHF. The CDR3 region has the DNA TGTGCCAGCAGTTTACAGGGAGCGAGCAATCAGCCCCAGCATTTT.